These 27 T cell receptor delta chains came from one sample sequenced in a study of γδ T cells in repeated Plasmodium falciparum infection. Vgamma9/Vdelta2+ and Vdelta2-negative gammadelta T cells were flow-sorted from PBMC for bulk sequencing. TCRdb re-called the multiplex PCR reads through CATT. This table holds roughly 90,000 delta-chain clones, approximately 1% found once. The sample comprised gamma-delta T cells from blood. These receptors were obtained from a pool of human donors (malaria-infected and uninfected, not separated).

As for this clone: The protein that TCRdb holds for this DNA derives from a much larger clone and differs from the translated DNA at residue 16, which likely indicates a read error; the protein shown here is translated from the DNA. The rearrangement links TRDV1 to TRDJ1; TRDD3 might be the D (6 bases). Germline lookup yields CDR1 TSWWSYY and CDR2 QGS. The CDR3 is made up of 19 amino acids. The CDR3 DNA sequence: TGTGCTCTTGGGGAACCTTTTCCCCTCATACTGGGTCGGACCGATAGACTCATCTTT. This sequence encodes CALGEPFPLILGRTDRLIF.

This clone turned up a few times. TCRdb's protein, taken from a much larger clone, differs from this DNA's translation at residue 12, likely owing to a read error; the protein displayed comes from the DNA. The gene calls are TRDV1 and TRDJ1; D is possibly TRDD2 or TRDD3 (5 bases each). TCRdb gives no J gene; it was assigned here by matching the DNA to germline. The CDR3 is 18 residues long. Germline V CDR1 and CDR2: TSWWSYY, QGS. V lost 0 bases and J 0 bases, leaving 17 bases between the germline ends. CDR3 sequence reads: CALGELTYGETNTDKLIF. CDR3 sequence (DNA): TGTGCTCTTGGGGAACTAACCTACGGGGAGACGAACACCGATAAACTCATCTTT.

This clone is labeled as medium-sized (0.01 to 0.1%). The same CDR3 can be traced to other DNA sequences in this sample. V and J are TRDV2 and TRDJ2; 8 bases line up with TRDD3. V gave up 4 bases and J gave up 0 bases; unmatched junction bases: 9. This CDR3 region has 17 residues. The germline V gene encodes CDR1 GEAIGNYY and CDR2 EKD. The CDR3 DNA follows: TGTGCCTGTGATACTATTGGGGGATTGACTTTGACAGCACAACTCTTCTTT. It specifies CACDTIGGLTLTAQLFF.

This clone was detected ten times or more. TCRdb shows a much larger clone's protein in place of this DNA's translation, and the two differ at residue 15, likely through a read error; the protein shown is translated from the DNA. This sequence joins TRDV1 and TRDJ1; 8 bases match TRDD3. The J segment lost 13 bases and the V segment lost 3 bases, leaving 22 bases of the junction unmatched. The CDR3 is 17 residues long. Germline-derived CDR1 and CDR2 are TSWWSYY and QGS. The CDR3 spells CALGDHSCYWGVRQPIF. The CDR3 DNA reads as TGTGCTCTTGGGGATCATTCTTGTTACTGGGGGGTCCGGCAACCCATCTTT.

In this sample, this clone turned up a few times. A far more abundant clone sits one base away, making this likely a read error. The same CDR3 is also encoded by other DNA sequences in this sample. The gene calls are TRDV1 and TRDJ1, with D perhaps matching TRDD1 (6 bases). TCRdb is silent on the J gene; assignment here came from matching the DNA to germline. This CDR3 is built from 28 residues. Germline CDR1 reads TSWWSYY; CDR2 reads QGS. V was trimmed by 0 bases and J by 0 bases, leaving 47 bases between them. CDR3 sequence: CALGELPFPPLATKKYLRVLAYTDKLIF. CDR3 bases: TGTGCTCTTGGGGAACTTCCGTTTCCCCCTCTGGCTACTAAGAAATATTTACGGGTCCTTGCCTACACCGATAAACTCATCTTT.

There are a few counts of this clone. The protein recorded in TCRdb matches a much larger clone and deviates from this DNA's translation at residue 11, suggesting a read error; the protein here is obtained by translating the DNA. The chain recombines TRDV2 with TRDJ1; D is undetermined. There are 14 residues in the CDR3. Germline V gene data show CDR1 as GEAIGNYY and CDR2 as EKD. Here the CDR3 DNA reads TGTGCCTGTGACCATCTCGACCACACCGATGAACTCATCTTT. Translating it yields CACDHLDHTDELIF.

Concerning this clone: A far larger clone is one nucleotide away, so this likely arose from a read error. The V gene call is TRDV1, and the J gene call is absent; the table's D call, TRDD3, has no DNA check behind it. The CDR3 is 19 amino acids. The germline V gene encodes CDR1 TSWWSYY and CDR2 QGS. The CDR3 nucleotides are TGTGCTCTTGGGGAAGGTTCTACTCCACTGGGGAAGTACACCGATAAACTCATCTTC. This codes for CALGEGSTPLGKYTDKLIF.

This clone occurred many times. With a far larger clone one base away, a read error is the likely cause. The gene calls are TRDV1 and TRDJ1; TRDD2 might be the D (5 bases). CDR3 length equals 13 residues. The germline CDR1 and CDR2 sequences are TSWWSYY and QGS. The CDR3 coding sequence is TGTGCTCTTGGGGAAGCCTACACCGATAAACCCATCTTT. Its translation: CALGEAYTDKPIF.

This clone was counted only a few times. TCRdb attributes to this sequence the protein of a much larger clone, which differs from the DNA translation at residue 4; a read error is likely, and the protein displayed is translated from the DNA. This chain uses TRDV1 with TRDJ1, with 8 bases identical to TRDD2. TCRdb does not report a J gene; here it was assigned by matching the DNA to germline references. Germline lookup yields CDR1 TSWWSYY and CDR2 QGS. The CDR3 contains 25 residues. DNA for the CDR3: TGTGCTCTTAGGGAACTCGGGCCCGCTTCCTACAGCTGGGGATTCCCCTTGTTCCTAGCGGATAAACTCATCTTT. It codes for CALRELGPASYSWGFPLFLADKLIF.

Remarks on this clone: The mismatch at residue 6 between this DNA's translation and the TCRdb protein of a much larger clone likely reflects a read error; the protein shown is translated from the DNA. Although no V gene was called, TRDJ1 is the J gene; no DNA check was done on the table's D call, TRDD3. The CDR3 is 16 amino acids. The CDR3 sequence is CALGEAPAYTTDKLIF. CDR3 nucleotide sequence: TGTGCTCTTGGGGAAGCACCCGCCTATACCACCGATAAACTCATCTTT.

Concerning this clone: For this DNA, TCRdb reports the protein of a much larger clone, which diverges at residue 16, most likely from a read error; the protein presented here is translated directly from the DNA. The chain joins TRDV1 to TRDJ2, with 9 bases identical to TRDD2. Germline CDR1 reads TSWWSYY; CDR2 reads QGS. The CDR3 has 20 amino acids. The CDR3 here is CALGDTFLLGDPSLTTQLFF. CDR3 nucleotides: TGTGCTCTTGGGGATACCTTCCTACTCGGGGATCCCTCTTTGACAACACAACTCTTCTTT.

Points on this clone: TCRdb's entry gives the protein of a much larger clone, which mismatches this DNA's translation at residue 19, likely from a read error; the protein reported here is translated from the DNA. The rearrangement joins TRDV1 to TRDJ4, with TRDD3 matching 13 bases. This CDR3 region has 22 residues. Germline lookup yields CDR1 TSWWSYY and CDR2 QGS. The CDR3 reads CALGEHEEHWGIRGNTFRHLIF. The CDR3 DNA sequence: TGTGCTCTTGGGGAACATGAAGAACACTGGGGGATACGAGGCAATACTTTCAGACACCTGATCTTT.

This clone was observed a handful of times. A far larger clone is one base from this, pointing to a likely read error. In the same sample, other DNA sequences code for this CDR3. The V gene is TRDV1, the J gene TRDJ1; 9 bases fit TRDD2. The J gene was not available in TCRdb and was assigned here by matching the DNA to germline segments. Per germline, CDR1 TSWWSYY and CDR2 QGS. The CDR3 sequence is 23 residues long. Here the CDR3 reads CALGESYRLPTQLGGKYTDKLIF. The CDR3 DNA reads as TGTGCTCTCGGGGAATCCTACCGCCTTCCTACACAACTTGGGGGAAAGTACACCGATAAACTCATCTTT.

This clone was detected ten times or more. For this DNA, TCRdb reports the protein of a much larger clone, which diverges at residue 4, most likely from a read error; the protein presented here is translated directly from the DNA. The V call is TRDV2, the J call TRDJ1; D remains ambiguous. TCRdb carries no J gene annotation; the J gene was assigned here by matching the DNA with germline. V was clipped by 5 bases and J by 0 bases, with 12 bases between them. This CDR3 is built from 14 residues. Germline values: CDR1 GEAIGNYY, CDR2 EKD. The CDR3: CACGSLLNTDKLIF. The DNA of the CDR3 is TGTGCCTGTGGCTCCTTACTTAACACCGATAAACTCATCTTT.

A remark on this clone: The TCRdb protein comes from a much larger clone and disagrees with this DNA's translation at residue 12, likely due to a read error; the protein given here is derived from the DNA. V gene TRDV2 combines with J gene TRDJ1; TRDD3 matches 10 bases. No J gene was available from TCRdb, and it was assigned here by a germline match of the DNA. The ends lost 0 bases at V and 0 bases at J; junction bases unmatched: 21. The CDR3 is 22 amino acids. From germline, CDR1 is GEAIGNYY and CDR2 EKD. DNA for the CDR3: TGTGCCTGTGACACCGGACAATACTGGGGGATCACTTCCCTCCGATACACCGATAAACTCATCTTT. It translates to CACDTGQYWGITSLRYTDKLIF.

This clone has at least ten counts. This sample includes further DNA sequences coding for the same CDR3. V is TRDV1 and J is TRDJ1; TRDD2 aligns across 7 bases. CDR1 is TSWWSYY and CDR2 is QGS in the germline V gene. Germline trimming cut 3 bases from V and 4 bases from J; bases unmatched to any gene: 26. The CDR3 covers 21 residues. The CDR3: CALGDLTFLPIPIHRYDKLIF. DNA of the CDR3: TGTGCTCTTGGGGACCTCACCTTCCTCCCAATACCTATCCACCGCTACGATAAACTCATCTTT.

There are a few counts of this clone. A single base is all that separates this from a far larger clone, so a read error is likely. At the DNA level, this CDR3 is encoded by other sequences in the same sample as well. This sequence joins TRDV2 and TRDJ1; D is perhaps TRDD3 (6 bases). TCRdb carries no J gene annotation; the J gene was assigned here by matching the DNA with germline. The CDR3 is made up of 17 amino acids. V lost 0 bases and J lost 4, with 20 bases in between. Germline CDR1 and CDR2: GEAIGNYY and EKD. The CDR3 DNA is TGTGCCTGTGACACCTTAACGAGTACTGGGTTTGGCGATAAACTCATCTTT. Protein product: CACDTLTSTGFGDKLIF.

As concerns this clone: The amino acid sequence in TCRdb belongs to a much larger clone and departs from this DNA's translation at residue 4, likely a sequencing read error; the sequence shown is translated from the DNA. This sequence joins TRDV2 and TRDJ1, with D unresolved. The J gene is not listed in TCRdb, so it was assigned here from a DNA match to germline. The CDR3 length is 16 residues. The germline V gene has CDR1 GEAIGNYY and CDR2 EKD. The V end lost 5 bases, the J end lost 0 bases, and 18 bases lay between the germline ends. CDR3 residues: CACGTAGPPYTDKLIF. In DNA, the CDR3 is TGTGCCTGTGGCACGGCTGGTCCCCCTTACACCGATAAACTCATCTTT.

This clone has only a few counts. This likely traces to a read error, being one base from a far larger clone. Other DNA sequences in this sample translate to the same CDR3. The chain joins TRDV1 to TRDJ1; D is tentatively TRDD2 or TRDD3 (7 bases each). TCRdb carries no J gene annotation; the J gene was assigned here by matching the DNA with germline. Germline V gives CDR1 TSWWSYY, CDR2 QGS. CDR3 length: 22 amino acids. CDR3 protein: CALGELACSYWGTMKRADKLIF. In DNA, the CDR3 is TGTGCCCTTGGGGAACTAGCGTGTTCCTACTGGGGCACTATGAAAAGGGCCGATAAACTCATCTTT.

Concerning this clone itself: A far more abundant clone sits one base away, making this likely a read error. This sample includes further DNA sequences coding for the same CDR3. This chain joins TRDV2 and TRDJ1; 8 bases match TRDD3. Here the J gene came from matching the DNA to germline, since TCRdb omits it. This CDR3 is 18 amino acids long. Unmatched junction bases numbered 14, after V lost 3 bases and J lost 0 bases. Per germline, CDR1 GEAIGNYY and CDR2 EKD. The CDR3 sequence is CACDPASLGDPHTDKLIF. CDR3 in DNA: TGTGCCTGTGACCCAGCATCATTGGGGGATCCTCACACCGATAAACTCATCTTT.

This clone was seen a few times. The TCRdb protein comes from a much larger clone and disagrees with this DNA's translation at residue 13, likely due to a read error; the protein given here is derived from the DNA. The chain uses TRDV1 and TRDJ1; D perhaps matches TRDD3 (8 bases). The J gene was missing in TCRdb and was found by matching the end of the DNA to germline. Germline assignment: CDR1 TSWWSYY and CDR2 QGS. The CDR3 has 20 residues. V lost 3 bases and J lost 0, with 26 bases in between. CDR3 in DNA: TGTGCTCTTGGGGACAACTTCCTAGTTGGGTGGGGGATCCACACCGATAAACTCATCTTT. Translated, it gives CALGDNFLVGWGIHTDKLIF.

This clone has only a few counts. It differs at one base from a far larger clone, so likely a read error. Distinct nucleotide sequences in the sample also encode this CDR3. The rearrangement joins TRDV1 to TRDJ1; 10 bases are shared with TRDD3. This CDR3 region has 22 residues. CDR1 TSWWSYY and CDR2 QGS come from the germline V gene. Trimming cost V 3 bases and J 0 bases; bases outside gene matches: 22. CDR3 in DNA: TGTGCTCTTGGGGACGTGACCGGGGCCCTCTGGGGGGATACGACCTACACCGATAAACTCATCTTT. Protein sequence: CALGDVTGALWGDTTYTDKLIF.

This clone was observed a few times. TCRdb's protein for this DNA is that of a much larger clone and differs from the translation at residue 16, likely a read error; the protein shown is the DNA translation. The CDR3 reads CALGEFTTGGSSVDKHIF. In DNA, the CDR3 is TGTGCTCTTGGGGAGTTTACTACTGGGGGATCAAGCGTCGATAAACACATCTTT. TRDV1 is the V gene, and the J gene was not called; the D call of TRDD3 is as the table states it, not checked on the DNA. The CDR3 is made up of 18 amino acids. Germline loops: CDR1 TSWWSYY, CDR2 QGS.

This clone was recorded many times. The protein that TCRdb holds for this DNA derives from a much larger clone and differs from the translated DNA at residue 11, which likely indicates a read error; the protein shown here is translated from the DNA. The rearrangement links TRDV2 to TRDJ1; the match to TRDD3 covers 8 bases. The CDR3 consists of 17 residues. Germline CDR1 and CDR2: GEAIGNYY and EKD. V lost 0 bases, J lost 1 base, and 9 bases stayed unmatched. This CDR3 is CACDTVSGIRSTDKLIF. The CDR3 DNA follows: TGTGCCTGTGACACCGTCTCCGGGATACGAAGCACCGATAAACTCATCTTT.

Turning to this clone: A far larger clone is a single base away, which makes a read error likely. This same CDR3 is encoded by further DNA sequences in the sample. The chain has TRDV1 and TRDJ1, with TRDD3 matching 11 bases. CDR1 TSWWSYY and CDR2 QGS come from the germline V gene. There are 23 residues in the CDR3. The CDR3: CALGELRDSYRFWGIPPTDKLIF. The CDR3 nucleotides are TGTGCCCTTGGGGAACTTCGCGATTCCTACCGGTTCTGGGGGATACCTCCAACCGATAAACTCATCTTT.

Note on this clone: It is likely a read error: a sequence one base away is far more abundant. Other DNA sequences within the sample encode an identical CDR3. The V and J genes are TRDV1 and TRDJ1; TRDD3 matches 7 bases. No J gene is reported in TCRdb; it was inferred here by comparing the DNA with germline. Germline V gene lookup returns CDR1 TSWWSYY and CDR2 QGS. The CDR3 sequence is 18 residues long. Trimming at V came to 3 bases and at J to 0 bases, leaving 13 bases not matched to a gene. The CDR3 region has the DNA TGTGCTCTTGGGGATGAGAGGAGGGGGATGGACCACACCGATAAACTCATCTTT. It yields the protein CALGDERRGMDHTDKLIF.

On this clone itself: TCRdb's listed protein matches a much larger clone and diverges from this DNA's translation at residue 8, likely through a read error; the protein shown comes from the DNA. This sequence joins TRDV1 and TRDJ1, with D unresolved. The J gene is not listed in TCRdb, so it was assigned here from a DNA match to germline. Germline assignment: CDR1 TSWWSYY and CDR2 QGS. This CDR3 spans 16 amino acids. The V and J ends lost 5 bases and 4 bases respectively, with 20 bases between them. The CDR3 is CALGTMLTYRFDKLIF. For the CDR3, the DNA is TGTGCTCTTGGGACCATGCTGACCTATCGTTTCGATAAACTCATCTTT.